This T cell receptor (beta chain) was recovered during a study of cytomegalovirus exposure and HLA in healthy donors. The V gene's germline CDR1 is MNHNY and CDR2 SVGAGI (reference sequence). This CDR3 contains 13 residues. Trimming stripped 6 bases from V and 7 bases from J, with 13 bases between. Here immunoSEQ multiplex PCR was the method, and the copy in TCRdb shows in-frame clones only, minus some. The sample lists 200,000 to 250,000 clones, about nine tenths occurring once. The V call is TRBV6-6, the J call TRBJ2-1, with TRBD2 as a possible D gene (5 bases). Source material: PBMCs. The origin of this receptor is a woman aged 18-29 years in good health and CMV-seronegative. The CDR3 reads CASRGSGKNEQFF. The CDR3 coding sequence is TGTGCCAGCAGAGGATCGGGGAAGAATGAGCAGTTCTTC.